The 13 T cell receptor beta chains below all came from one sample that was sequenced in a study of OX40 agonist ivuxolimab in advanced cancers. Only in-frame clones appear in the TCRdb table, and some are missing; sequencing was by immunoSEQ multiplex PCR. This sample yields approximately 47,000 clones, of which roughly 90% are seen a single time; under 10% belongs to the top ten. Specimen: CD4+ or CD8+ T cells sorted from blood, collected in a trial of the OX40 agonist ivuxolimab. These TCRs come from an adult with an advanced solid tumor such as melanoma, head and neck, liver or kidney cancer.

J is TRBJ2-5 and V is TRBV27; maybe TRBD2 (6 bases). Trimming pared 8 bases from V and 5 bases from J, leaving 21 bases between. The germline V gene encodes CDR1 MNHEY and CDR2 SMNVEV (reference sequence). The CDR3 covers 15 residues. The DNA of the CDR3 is TGTGCCAGCTCAACGGGAGCGTTGGGAATGGAGACCCAGTACTTC. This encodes CASSTGALGMETQYF.

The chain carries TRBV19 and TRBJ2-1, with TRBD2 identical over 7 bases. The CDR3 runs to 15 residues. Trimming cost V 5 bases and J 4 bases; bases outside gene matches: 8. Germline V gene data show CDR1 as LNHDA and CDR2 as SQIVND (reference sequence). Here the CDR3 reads CASSLRAGPYNEQFF. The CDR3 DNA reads TGTGCCAGTAGTTTAAGAGCGGGACCATACAATGAGCAGTTCTTC.

CDR3: CASSPYTGDNEQFF. As DNA, the CDR3 is TGTGCCAGCAGTCCCTATACAGGGGACAATGAGCAGTTCTTC. The V call is TRBV28, the J call TRBJ2-1, with 7 bases that match TRBD1. Germline V gene lookup returns CDR1 MDHEN and CDR2 SYDVKM. Trimming took 5 bases from V and 5 from J; bases not matched to a gene: 6. This CDR3 has 14 amino acids. Full variable domain (outside the CDR3, taken from reference TRBV28 and TRBJ2-1): DVKVTQSSRYLVKRTGEKVFLECVQDMDHENMFWYRQDPGLGLRLIYFSYDVKMKEKGDIPEGYSVSREKKERFSLILESASTNQTSMYLCASSPYTGDNEQFFGPGTRLTVL.

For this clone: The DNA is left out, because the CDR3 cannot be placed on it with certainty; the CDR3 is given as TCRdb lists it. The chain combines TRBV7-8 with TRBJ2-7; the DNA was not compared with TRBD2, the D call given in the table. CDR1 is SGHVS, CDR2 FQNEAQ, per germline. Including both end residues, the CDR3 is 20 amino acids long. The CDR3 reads CASSLRGRGTVLRGGGEQYF.

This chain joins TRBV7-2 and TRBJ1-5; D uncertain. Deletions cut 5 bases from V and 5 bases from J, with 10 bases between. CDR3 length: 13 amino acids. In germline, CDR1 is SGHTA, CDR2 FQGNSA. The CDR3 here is CASSPQRDQPQHF. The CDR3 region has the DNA TGTGCCAGCAGCCCCCAGAGGGATCAGCCCCAGCATTTT. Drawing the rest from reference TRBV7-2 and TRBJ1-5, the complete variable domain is GAGVSQSPSNKVTEKGKDVELRCDPISGHTALYWYRQSLGQGLEFLIYFQGNSAPDKSGLPSDRFSAERTGGSVSTLTIQRTQQEDSAVYLCASSPQRDQPQHFGDGTRLSIL.

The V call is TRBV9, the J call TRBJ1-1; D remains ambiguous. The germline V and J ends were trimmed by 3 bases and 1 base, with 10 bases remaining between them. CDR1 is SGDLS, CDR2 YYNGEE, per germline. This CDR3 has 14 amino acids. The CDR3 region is CASSGLATNTEAFF. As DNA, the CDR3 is TGTGCCAGCAGCGGACTTGCTACGAACACTGAAGCTTTCTTT.

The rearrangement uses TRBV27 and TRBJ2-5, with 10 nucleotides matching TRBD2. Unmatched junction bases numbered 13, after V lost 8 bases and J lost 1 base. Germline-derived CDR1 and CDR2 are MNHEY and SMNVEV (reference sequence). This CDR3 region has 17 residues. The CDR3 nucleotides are TGTGCCAGCCCGGTGACTAGCGGGCTGCCTCTCCAAGAGACCCAGTACTTC. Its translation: CASPVTSGLPLQETQYF.

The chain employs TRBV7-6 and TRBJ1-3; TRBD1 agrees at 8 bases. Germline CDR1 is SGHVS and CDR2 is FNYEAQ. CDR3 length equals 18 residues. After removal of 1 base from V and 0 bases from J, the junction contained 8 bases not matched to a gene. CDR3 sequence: CASSLGPGGRLSGNTIYF. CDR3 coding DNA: TGTGCCAGCAGCTTAGGACCAGGGGGCCGGCTCTCTGGAAACACCATATATTTT.

CDR3 nucleotide sequence: TGTGCCAGCAGCTTATCTTCTAGAAGTGAGCAGTTCTTC. Translated: CASSLSSRSEQFF. This chain connects TRBV7-3 to TRBJ2-1; D ambiguous. The V and J ends lost 2 bases and 9 bases respectively, with 11 bases between them. This CDR3 has 13 residues. Germline V gene sequence: CDR1 SGHTA, CDR2 FQGTGA.

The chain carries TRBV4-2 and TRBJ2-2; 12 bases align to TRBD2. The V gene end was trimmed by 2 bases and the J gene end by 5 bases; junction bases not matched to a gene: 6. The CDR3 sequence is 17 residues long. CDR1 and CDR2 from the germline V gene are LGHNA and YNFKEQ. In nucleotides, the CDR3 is TGTGCCAGCAGCCAACTCTCCGGGACTAGCGGGACCGGGGAGCTGTTTTTT. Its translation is CASSQLSGTSGTGELFF.

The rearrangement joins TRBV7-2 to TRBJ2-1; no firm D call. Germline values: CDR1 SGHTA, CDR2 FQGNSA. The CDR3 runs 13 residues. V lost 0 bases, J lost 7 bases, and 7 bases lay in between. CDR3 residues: CASSLARRNEQFF. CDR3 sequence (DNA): TGTGCCAGCAGCTTAGCGCGACGAAATGAGCAGTTCTTC.

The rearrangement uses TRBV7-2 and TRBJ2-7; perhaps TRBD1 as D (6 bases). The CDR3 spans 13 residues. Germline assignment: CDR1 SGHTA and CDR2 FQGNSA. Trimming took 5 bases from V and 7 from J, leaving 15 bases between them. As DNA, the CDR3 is TGTGCCAGCAGCCCGGACAGACCGAGGGAGCAGTACTTC. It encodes CASSPDRPREQYF.

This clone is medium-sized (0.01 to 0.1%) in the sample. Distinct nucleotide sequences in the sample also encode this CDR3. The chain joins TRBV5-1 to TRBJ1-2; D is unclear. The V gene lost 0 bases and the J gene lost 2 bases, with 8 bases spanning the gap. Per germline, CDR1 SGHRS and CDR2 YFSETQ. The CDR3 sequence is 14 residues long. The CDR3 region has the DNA TGCGCCAGCAGCTTGGACATAGGGAACTATGGCTACACCTTC. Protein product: CASSLDIGNYGYTF.